The 6 T cell receptor beta chains in this list originate from one sample, sequenced in a study of cytomegalovirus exposure and HLA in healthy donors. Vbeta (60) and Jbeta (13) primers were used in the PCR. Clones were sequenced by immunoSEQ multiplex PCR, and TCRdb holds only the in-frame ones, with some missing. The profile shows about 120,000 clones, over 60% of them singletons. The sequenced sample was PBMCs. The source is a woman aged 40 to 50 in good health and CMV-seropositive.

This chain uses TRBV27 with TRBJ2-1; no reliable D call. Trimming left V 7 bases short and J 5 bases short, with 9 bases between. This CDR3 is built from 12 residues. Germline-derived CDR1 and CDR2 are MNHEY and SMNVEV (reference sequence). The DNA for the CDR3 is TGTGCCAGCAAGAACAGAAACAATGAGCAGTTCTTC. It translates to CASKNRNNEQFF.

The rearrangement links TRBV6-6 to TRBJ2-7; 9 nucleotides match TRBD1. V was clipped by 7 bases and J by 4 bases; unmatched bases: 11. The CDR3 consists of 15 residues. CDR1 and CDR2 from the germline V gene are MNHNY and SVGAGI (reference sequence). The CDR3 sequence: CASINPRDREYEQYF. The CDR3 coding sequence is TGTGCCAGCATCAACCCTAGGGACAGGGAATACGAGCAGTACTTC.

This clone showed up just a few times. The J gene is TRBJ2-7, the V gene TRBV9; possible D gene TRBD1, 6 bases. Trimming took 0 bases from V and 3 from J, leaving 13 bases between them. Germline CDR1 is SGDLS and CDR2 is YYNGEE. The length of the CDR3 is 15 residues. The chain's CDR3 is CASSVGAGVSYEQYF. The CDR3 DNA follows: TGTGCCAGCAGCGTAGGGGCAGGGGTTAGCTACGAGCAGTACTTC.

The chain joins TRBV6-5 to TRBJ1-5; TRBD1 agrees at 9 bases. The V gene's germline CDR1 is MNHEY and CDR2 SVGAGI. The CDR3 spans 15 residues. With 0 bases clipped from V and 10 bases from J, the junction kept 7 bases outside the gene matches. The CDR3 here is CASSYSPGQGNPQHF. The CDR3 nucleotides read TGTGCCAGCAGTTACTCTCCGGGACAGGGAAATCCCCAGCATTTT.

The genes are TRBV5-1 and TRBJ1-1; D might be TRBD1 (6 bases). The CDR3 is 14 amino acids. Trimming stripped 1 base from V and 3 bases from J, with 10 bases between. CDR1 SGHRS and CDR2 YFSETQ come from the germline V gene. The CDR3 DNA is TGCGCCAGCAGCTTGCAGGGGTCGGACACTGAAGCTTTCTTT. It encodes CASSLQGSDTEAFF.

V gene TRBV5-1 combines with J gene TRBJ1-2, with 11 bases lining up with TRBD1. The CDR3 spans 15 residues. With 5 bases clipped from V and 6 bases from J, the junction kept 9 bases outside the gene matches. Germline loops: CDR1 SGHRS, CDR2 YFSETQ. The CDR3 is CASSSRTGGFDGYTF. CDR3 sequence (DNA): TGCGCCAGCAGTTCCAGGACAGGGGGCTTTGATGGCTACACCTTC.